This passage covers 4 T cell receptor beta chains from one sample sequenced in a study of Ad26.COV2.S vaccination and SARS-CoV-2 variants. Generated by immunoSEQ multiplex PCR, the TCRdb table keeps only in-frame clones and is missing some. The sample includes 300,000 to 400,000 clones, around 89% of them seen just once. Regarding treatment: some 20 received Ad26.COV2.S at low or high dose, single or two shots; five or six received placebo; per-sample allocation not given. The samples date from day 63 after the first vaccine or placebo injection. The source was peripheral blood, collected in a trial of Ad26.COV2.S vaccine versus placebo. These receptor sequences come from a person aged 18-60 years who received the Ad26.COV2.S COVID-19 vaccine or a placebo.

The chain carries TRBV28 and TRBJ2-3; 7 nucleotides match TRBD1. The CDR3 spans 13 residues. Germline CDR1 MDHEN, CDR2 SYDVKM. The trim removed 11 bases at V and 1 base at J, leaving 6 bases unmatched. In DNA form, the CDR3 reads TGTGCCGCCTCCGGGACAGGCACAGATACGCAGTATTTT. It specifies CAASGTGTDTQYF.

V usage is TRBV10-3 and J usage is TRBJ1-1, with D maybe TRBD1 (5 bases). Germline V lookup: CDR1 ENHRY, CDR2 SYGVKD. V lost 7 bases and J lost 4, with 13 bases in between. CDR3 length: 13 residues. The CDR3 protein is CAIMGVGGTEAFF. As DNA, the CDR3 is TGTGCCATCATGGGGGTTGGGGGCACTGAAGCTTTCTTT.

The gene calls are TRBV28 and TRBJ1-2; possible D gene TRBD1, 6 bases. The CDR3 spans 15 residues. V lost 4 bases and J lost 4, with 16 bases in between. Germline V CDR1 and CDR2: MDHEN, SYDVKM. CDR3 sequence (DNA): TGTGCCAGCAGTTACGATAACAGGGTAGGCTATGGCTACACCTTC. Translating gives CASSYDNRVGYGYTF.

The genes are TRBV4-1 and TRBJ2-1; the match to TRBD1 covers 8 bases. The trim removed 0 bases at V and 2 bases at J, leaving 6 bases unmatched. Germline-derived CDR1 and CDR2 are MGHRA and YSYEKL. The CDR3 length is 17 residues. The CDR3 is CASSQESRTGTYNEQFF. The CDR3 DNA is TGCGCCAGCAGCCAAGAATCCAGGACAGGGACCTACAATGAGCAGTTCTTC.